This is a list of T cell receptor beta chains from one sample in a study of shared T cell receptors in the human thymus. Only in-frame clones appear in the TCRdb table, and some are missing; sequencing was by immunoSEQ multiplex PCR. Here the sample spans about 730,000 clones, approximately 85% being singletons. These data also featured in a second study, about human thymus T cells.

The sample taken for sequencing was thymocytes. The receptor source for this set is a girl under three years old with a congenital heart defect. The CDR3 runs from the conserved cysteine through the conserved F or W. D genes are given only for firm matches. Expanded clones are given a class, and other clones once, few, many or no size at all.

v_gene: TRBV5-1; j_gene: TRBJ1-6; d_gene: TRBD1; abundance: NA; CDR3aa: CASSLSQGAPNNSPLHF; CDR3nt: TGCGCCAGCAGCTTGTCTCAGGGGGCGCCGAATAATTCACCCCTCCACTTT
v_gene: TRBV28; j_gene: TRBJ2-7; d_gene: NA; abundance: NA; CDR3aa: CASSQGLTYEQYF; CDR3nt: TGTGCCAGCAGTCAGGGGCTAACCTACGAGCAGTACTTC
v_gene: TRBV5-6; j_gene: TRBJ2-3; d_gene: NA; abundance: few; CDR3aa: CASSLLTFTSYPDTQYF; CDR3nt: TGTGCCAGCAGCTTGCTCACCTTTACTAGCTACCCAGATACGCAGTATTTT
v_gene: TRBV6-1; j_gene: TRBJ2-5; d_gene: TRBD1; abundance: NA; CDR3aa: CASRNGQAPIEEQYF; CDR3nt: TGTGCCAGCAGGAACGGACAGGCCCCCATCGAGGAGCAGTACTTC
v_gene: TRBV27; j_gene: TRBJ2-7; d_gene: TRBD1; abundance: NA; CDR3aa: CASSFDRVLDEQYF; CDR3nt: TGTGCCAGCAGTTTCGACAGGGTGTTGGACGAGCAGTACTTC
v_gene: TRBV2; j_gene: TRBJ1-6; d_gene: TRBD1; abundance: NA; CDR3aa: CASSSTGTGENGCSPLHF; CDR3nt: TGTGCCAGCAGTTCAACCGGGACAGGGGAAAATGGATGTTCACCCCTCCACTTT
v_gene: TRBV4-1; j_gene: TRBJ1-4; d_gene: NA; abundance: NA; CDR3aa: CASSQDLWEKLFF; CDR3nt: TGCGCCAGCAGCCAAGATCTATGGGAAAAACTGTTTTTT
v_gene: TRBV15; j_gene: TRBJ1-3; d_gene: NA; abundance: NA; CDR3aa: CATSRGRGGNTIYF; CDR3nt: TGTGCCACCAGCAGAGGGAGGGGTGGAAACACCATATATTTT
v_gene: TRBV7-2; j_gene: TRBJ2-7; d_gene: TRBD1; abundance: NA; CDR3aa: CASSSGPGGKGEQYF; CDR3nt: TGTGCCAGCAGCTCCGGGCCAGGGGGCAAAGGCGAGCAGTACTTC
v_gene: TRBV19; j_gene: TRBJ2-5; d_gene: NA; abundance: NA; CDR3aa: CASSTTQETQYF; CDR3nt: TGTGCCAGTTCCACCACACAAGAGACCCAGTACTTC
v_gene: TRBV9; j_gene: TRBJ2-3; d_gene: NA; abundance: NA; CDR3aa: CASSVAPVADTQYF; CDR3nt: TGTGCCAGCAGCGTAGCCCCAGTGGCCGATACGCAGTATTTT
v_gene: TRBV19; j_gene: TRBJ2-1; d_gene: NA; abundance: NA; CDR3aa: CASGGVKNEQFF; CDR3nt: TGTGCCAGTGGCGGGGTTAAAAATGAGCAGTTCTTC
v_gene: TRBV15; j_gene: TRBJ2-5; d_gene: NA; abundance: NA; CDR3aa: CATSRGVGGKEGAQYF; CDR3nt: TGTGCCACCAGCAGAGGGGTGGGGGGAAAGGAAGGGGCCCAGTACTTC
v_gene: TRBV7-8; j_gene: TRBJ2-3; d_gene: TRBD2; abundance: once; CDR3aa: CASSRTSSTQYF; CDR3nt: TGTGCCAGCAGCCGGACTAGTTCTACGCAGTATTTT
v_gene: TRBV14; j_gene: TRBJ1-1; d_gene: TRBD1; abundance: NA; CDR3aa: CASSQVYRDRGSWDGNTEAFF; CDR3nt: TGTGCCAGCAGCCAAGTTTACCGGGACAGAGGTTCATGGGACGGGAACACTGAAGCTTTCTTT
v_gene: TRBV4-3; j_gene: TRBJ1-1; d_gene: NA; abundance: NA; CDR3aa: CASSGQGVMSRKYTEAFF; CDR3nt: TGCGCCAGCAGCGGCCAAGGGGTGATGTCCCGAAAGTATACTGAAGCTTTCTTT
v_gene: TRBV5-1; j_gene: TRBJ1-2; d_gene: NA; abundance: NA; CDR3aa: CASSLSWGRGYGYTF; CDR3nt: TGCGCCAGCAGCTTGAGCTGGGGGCGAGGCTATGGCTACACCTTC
v_gene: TRBV7-9; j_gene: TRBJ1-2; d_gene: TRBD1; abundance: NA; CDR3aa: CASSSPRDRGEGGYTF; CDR3nt: TGTGCCAGCAGCTCTCCCCGGGACAGGGGTGAAGGGGGCTACACCTTC
v_gene: TRBV4-1; j_gene: TRBJ2-1; d_gene: TRBD1; abundance: NA; CDR3aa: CASRHEPGQGAGNEQFF; CDR3nt: TGCGCCAGCAGACACGAACCGGGACAGGGGGCGGGGAATGAGCAGTTCTTC
v_gene: TRBV21-1; j_gene: TRBJ2-5; d_gene: NA; abundance: NA; CDR3aa: CASSSWGQGEQETQYF; CDR3nt: TGTGCCAGCAGCAGTTGGGGACAGGGTGAACAAGAGACCCAGTACTTC
v_gene: TRBV9; j_gene: TRBJ1-1; d_gene: NA; abundance: NA; CDR3aa: CASSVKPPGVNTEAFF; CDR3nt: TGTGCCAGCAGCGTAAAGCCTCCAGGGGTGAACACTGAAGCTTTCTTT
v_gene: TRBV28; j_gene: TRBJ1-1; d_gene: NA; abundance: NA; CDR3aa: CASSPTLMTENTEAFF; CDR3nt: TGTGCCAGCAGCCCCACACTAATGACGGAGAACACTGAAGCTTTCTTT
v_gene: TRBV6-1; j_gene: TRBJ1-2; d_gene: NA; abundance: NA; CDR3aa: CASSEAADFTGSGGYTF; CDR3nt: TGTGCCAGCAGTGAAGCCGCAGATTTTACAGGGAGTGGAGGCTACACCTTC
v_gene: TRBV7-9; j_gene: TRBJ2-6; d_gene: TRBD1; abundance: NA; CDR3aa: CASSPGQPLSSGANVLTF; CDR3nt: TGTGCCAGCAGCCCGGGACAGCCACTGAGCTCTGGGGCCAACGTCCTGACTTTC
v_gene: TRBV11-2; j_gene: TRBJ2-1; d_gene: TRBD2; abundance: few; CDR3aa: CASSSTGTSGYNEQFF; CDR3nt: TGTGCCAGCAGCTCCACCGGGACTAGCGGTTACAATGAGCAGTTCTTC
v_gene: TRBV25-1; j_gene: TRBJ2-7; d_gene: NA; abundance: NA; CDR3aa: CASSGDTKGSYEQYF; CDR3nt: TGTGCCAGCAGTGGGGACACCAAAGGCTCCTACGAGCAGTACTTC
v_gene: TRBV5-1; j_gene: TRBJ2-7; d_gene: TRBD1; abundance: few; CDR3aa: CASSLLQGAYEQYF; CDR3nt: TGCGCCAGCAGCTTGTTACAGGGGGCCTACGAGCAGTACTTC
v_gene: TRBV5-1; j_gene: TRBJ2-3; d_gene: TRBD2; abundance: NA; CDR3aa: CASSLVGGGAVGDTQYF; CDR3nt: TGCGCCAGCAGCTTGGTAGGCGGGGGGGCCGTAGGAGATACGCAGTATTTT
v_gene: TRBV9; j_gene: TRBJ2-1; d_gene: TRBD2; abundance: NA; CDR3aa: CASSVTKGLAGNGGQFF; CDR3nt: TGTGCCAGCAGCGTAACTAAGGGACTAGCGGGGAATGGGGGTCAGTTCTTC
v_gene: TRBV27; j_gene: TRBJ1-2; d_gene: TRBD1; abundance: NA; CDR3aa: CASSLRDLTQGDYGYTF; CDR3nt: TGTGCCAGCAGTTTAAGAGACCTTACTCAGGGGGACTATGGCTACACCTTC
v_gene: TRBV19; j_gene: TRBJ2-1; d_gene: NA; abundance: NA; CDR3aa: CASNRRFSGLSSYNEQFF; CDR3nt: TGTGCCAGTAATCGACGATTCAGCGGTCTTAGCTCCTACAATGAGCAGTTCTTC
v_gene: TRBV7-2; j_gene: TRBJ2-2; d_gene: NA; abundance: NA; CDR3aa: CASTLNGGRCTGELFF; CDR3nt: TGTGCCAGCACACTAAACGGGGGAAGGTGCACCGGGGAGCTGTTTTTT
v_gene: TRBV27; j_gene: TRBJ2-3; d_gene: TRBD2; abundance: NA; CDR3aa: CAPSGGGTDTQYF; CDR3nt: TGTGCCCCATCTGGGGGGGGAACAGATACGCAGTATTTT
v_gene: TRBV5-1; j_gene: TRBJ1-1; d_gene: NA; abundance: NA; CDR3aa: CASSSHSPKQGYVEAFF; CDR3nt: TGCGCCAGCAGCTCCCACTCCCCAAAACAGGGATATGTTGAAGCTTTCTTT
v_gene: TRBV5-8; j_gene: TRBJ2-5; d_gene: NA; abundance: NA; CDR3aa: CASSLRGQETQYF; CDR3nt: TGTGCCAGCAGCTTGCGGGGACAAGAGACCCAGTACTTC
v_gene: TRBV30; j_gene: TRBJ1-2; d_gene: NA; abundance: NA; CDR3aa: CAWSVRRVLGYTF; CDR3nt: TGTGCCTGGAGTGTACGGAGGGTACTCGGCTACACCTTC